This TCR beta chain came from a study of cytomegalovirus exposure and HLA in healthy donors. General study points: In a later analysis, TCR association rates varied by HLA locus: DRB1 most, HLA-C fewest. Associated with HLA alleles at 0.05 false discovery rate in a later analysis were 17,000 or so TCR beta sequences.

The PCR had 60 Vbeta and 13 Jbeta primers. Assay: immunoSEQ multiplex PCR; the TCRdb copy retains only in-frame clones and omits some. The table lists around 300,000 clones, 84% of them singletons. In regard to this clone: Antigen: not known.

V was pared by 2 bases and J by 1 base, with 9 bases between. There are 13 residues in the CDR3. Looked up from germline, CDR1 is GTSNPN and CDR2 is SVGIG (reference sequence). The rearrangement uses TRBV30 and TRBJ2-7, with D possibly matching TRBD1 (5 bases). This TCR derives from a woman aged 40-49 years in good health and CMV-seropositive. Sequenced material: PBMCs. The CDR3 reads CAWSSRVSYEQYF. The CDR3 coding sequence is TGTGCCTGGAGTTCCAGGGTTTCCTACGAGCAGTACTTC.